The sequence of this T cell receptor beta chain was determined in a study of T cells in Graves' hyperthyroidism and ophthalmopathy. The TCR beta CDR3 regions underwent amplification using RNA transcripts as the source. HTBI primers drove first-round RT-PCR of the TCR CDR3. TCRdb processed the multiplex PCR reads anew with MiXCR; each CDR3 protein has one entry. The data hold 450,000 to 500,000 distinct CDR3 sequences, with 22% observed a single time. This CDR3 is 15 amino acids long. Germline CDR1 and CDR2: MGHDK and SYGVNS. V shed 1 base and J shed 5 bases, with 9 bases lying between them. Of note for this clonotype: No antigen is known for it.

The study included ophthalmopathy patients with Clinical Activity Score at least 3, NOSPECS grade at least 4 and duration under 3 months. Clinical symptoms, serum thyroxine and TRAb, thyroid ultrasound and orbital computed tomography were used for the diagnoses. Whole-study findings and limits: Peripheral blood also featured most of the thyroid clonotypes expanded above 0.001.

The sample taken for sequencing was blood. The rearrangement links TRBV25-1 to TRBJ1-6; no firm D call. This receptor was identified in a woman in her seventies with Graves' ophthalmopathy. The CDR3: CASSESGLNNSPLHF. The CDR3 DNA is TGTGCCAGCAGTGAATCCGGTCTGAATAATTCACCCCTCCACTTT.